Listed below are T cell receptor beta chains from one sample, sequenced in a study of T cells in Graves' hyperthyroidism and ophthalmopathy. Each CDR3 protein is one row after TCRdb ran MiXCR on the multiplex PCR reads. The data contain roughly 500,000 distinct CDR3 sequences, roughly 50% of them singletons. Source material: peripheral blood or thyroid tissue (not recorded which). Every receptor here comes from an adult woman with Graves' disease, either hyperthyroidism or ophthalmopathy (not recorded which). CDR3s include the opening cysteine and the closing phenylalanine or tryptophan. A D gene is named only where the DNA matches it firmly. Expanded clones are given a class, and other clones once, few, many or no size at all.

D	V	J	size	DNA	CDR3
TRBD1	TRBV19	TRBJ2-5	few	TGTGCCAGTAGTGTTGACAGGGACGAGACCCAGTACTTC	CASSVDRDETQYF
-	TRBV10-3	TRBJ1-3	few	TGTGCCATCACTGCAGGCCCCAAGAGCTCTGGAAACACCATATATTTT	CAITAGPKSSGNTIYF
TRBD1	TRBV19	TRBJ1-2	-	TGTGCCAGTAGTATACGAAGGAATGATGCGGGACAGGAGTACCCGTATGGCTACACCTTC	CASSIRRNDAGQEYPYGYTF
-	TRBV10-3	TRBJ2-7	-	TGTGCCATCAGTGACCCAGCTGCAGGCGACACCGGGGGGCGGGGACGTATGTCCGAGCAGTACTTC	CAISDPAAGDTGGRGRMSEQYF
-	TRBV7-8	TRBJ1-5	many	TGTGCCAGCAGCGGCTCTCGAAGGGGTAGCAATCAGCCCCAGCATTTT	CASSGSRRGSNQPQHF
TRBD2	TRBV10-3	TRBJ2-7	-	TGTGCCATCAGAGGGGGACTAGCGGGTCCATCCTACGAGCAGTACTTC	CAIRGGLAGPSYEQYF
-	TRBV6-5	TRBJ1-1	many	TGTGCCAGCAATATCTCTGCGAGTAGCACTGAAGCTTTCTTT	CASNISASSTEAFF
-	TRBV28	TRBJ2-7	-	TGTGCCACCGGTCGGGGCCGGGAGCAGTACTTC	CATGRGREQYF
-	TRBV6-1	TRBJ1-3	many	TGTGCCAGCAGTCACCCGGCAATCACCATATATTTT	CASSHPAITIYF
TRBD2	TRBV10-3	TRBJ2-5	many	TGTGCCATCAGTGATGACCCGGGAGGGGAAGAGACCCAGTACTTC	CAISDDPGGEETQYF
TRBD2	TRBV9	TRBJ2-1	-	TGTGCCAGCAGCGTAGCTAGCGGGCTAGCGGGACATAGGCAGTTCTTC	CASSVASGLAGHRQFF
TRBD2	TRBV5-1	TRBJ2-7	few	TGCGCCAGCAGCCCGTCAGGACTAGCGGGAGTTGGAATCTACGAGCAGTACTTC	CASSPSGLAGVGIYEQYF
-	TRBV20-1	TRBJ2-5	once	TGCAGTGCTATTCCGTCCCAAGAGACCCAGTACTTC	CSAIPSQETQYF
-	TRBV6-5	TRBJ2-7	-	TGTGCCAGCAGTTACGATGCCGACTCCTACGAGCAGTACTTC	CASSYDADSYEQYF
-	TRBV9	TRBJ2-5	-	TGTGCCAGCAGCTCCTCGCCTGGGGCGGAGACCCAGTACTTC	CASSSSPGAETQYF
-	TRBV12-3/TRBV12-4	TRBJ1-1	-	TGTGCCAGCAGTTTCCGGGACGAGGGAAACACTGAAGCTTTCTTT	CASSFRDEGNTEAFF
-	TRBV2	TRBJ1-2	-	TGTGCCAGCAAGGCCGGCGGCGCCTTC	CASKAGGAF
TRBD1	TRBV28	TRBJ2-7	few	TGTGCCAGCAGTGTCCGACAGGGTACCTACGAGCAGTACTTC	CASSVRQGTYEQYF
-	TRBV25-1	TRBJ1-2	-	TGTGCCAGCAGTGCTAGAGATCCCGGACAGTTCTATGGCTACACCTTC	CASSARDPGQFYGYTF
-	TRBV7-2	TRBJ1-6	few	TGTGCCAGCAGCCCGCAGGGGTCAAATTCACCCCTCCACTTT	CASSPQGSNSPLHF
-	TRBV20-1	TRBJ1-1	-	TGCAGTGCTTCTAGGAGGTTTCGCGGGTACACTGAAGCTTTCTTT	CSASRRFRGYTEAFF
-	TRBV7-3	TRBJ2-7	once	TGTGCCAGCAGCTTAAGTGGGAGCTCCAATGAGCAGTACTTC	CASSLSGSSNEQYF
TRBD1	TRBV10-3	TRBJ1-6	once	TGTGCCATCAGGGGAACAGGGGCGGTCAATTCACCCCTCCACTTT	CAIRGTGAVNSPLHF
-	TRBV28	TRBJ2-6	few	TGTGCCAGCAGTTCCCCTCAGGGGGCCAACGTCCTGACTTTC	CASSSPQGANVLTF
-	TRBV12-3/TRBV12-4	TRBJ2-5	many	TGTGCCAGCAGCTCCGGGGGGCTGGGGGAGACCCAGTACTTC	CASSSGGLGETQYF
-	TRBV4-1	TRBJ2-7	many	TGCGCCAGCAGCCAAGTTATGGAGGGGTCCTACGAGCAGTACTTC	CASSQVMEGSYEQYF
-	TRBV20-1	TRBJ1-2	once	TGCAGTGCTAGACCGCCAACAGGCTATGGCTACACCTTC	CSARPPTGYGYTF
TRBD1	TRBV15	TRBJ1-1	-	TGTGCCACTATCCGGGACAGGGTAGGCACTGAAGCTTTCTTT	CATIRDRVGTEAFF
-	TRBV28	TRBJ2-7	many	TGTGCCATTCAGACAGCGTCCTACGAGCAGTACTTC	CAIQTASYEQYF
TRBD2	TRBV2	TRBJ2-7	-	TGTGCCAGCAGTGAAGGGGAGACTCTAGCGGGAGGGGGCACCAGGGAGCTGTACTTC	CASSEGETLAGGGTRELYF
-	TRBV30	TRBJ1-5	few	TGTGCCTGGTCCGGCGGGGAAAGCAATCAGCCCCAGCATTTT	CAWSGGESNQPQHF
-	TRBV20-1	TRBJ1-4	many	TGCAGTGCTAGAGACAGCGTCGAAAAACTGTTTTTT	CSARDSVEKLFF
-	TRBV27	TRBJ2-7	many	TGCGCCAGCAGCTCCAGCTCCTACGAGCAGTACTTC	CASSSSSYEQYF
-	TRBV10-2	TRBJ2-5	-	TGCGCCAGCAGTGGGCCGGGTGAAGGAGAGACCCAGTACTTC	CASSGPGEGETQYF
-	TRBV27	TRBJ1-1	many	TGTGCCAGCAGTCCCCGGGCCCTGAACACTGAAGCTTTCTTT	CASSPRALNTEAFF
TRBD1	TRBV10-3	TRBJ1-1	once	TGTGCCATCGGGGGACAGGGCCACCCCTTCTCGAACACTGAAGCTTTCTTT	CAIGGQGHPFSNTEAFF
-	TRBV4-1	TRBJ2-7	many	TGCGCCCGCTCCCACAGGGAGAGATCCTACGAGCAGTACTTC	CARSHRERSYEQYF
-	TRBV29-1	TRBJ2-3	few	TGCAGCGTCCCCCCAAAGTGGAGGGGAACAGATACGCAGTATTTT	CSVPPKWRGTDTQYF
-	TRBV12-3/TRBV12-4	TRBJ1-1	-	TGTGCCAGCAGCCAAACAGGGTACGCTTTCTTT	CASSQTGYAFF
-	TRBV5-6	TRBJ2-7	many	TGTGCCAGCAGCTTTATTGGTAGCGGTGCCTACGAGCAGTACTTC	CASSFIGSGAYEQYF
-	TRBV25-1	TRBJ2-7	-	TGTGCCAGCAGTTCTCTAGGGGGGGCCGGGGACGAGCAGTACTTC	CASSSLGGAGDEQYF
TRBD2	TRBV10-3	TRBJ2-7	many	TGTGCCATCAGTGGGACTAGTGCGGGGTACGAGCAGTACTTC	CAISGTSAGYEQYF
-	TRBV25-1	TRBJ2-7	few	TGTGCCAGCAGTCCGATCAGGGATGCCGAGCAGTACTTC	CASSPIRDAEQYF
-	TRBV19	TRBJ2-7	-	TGTGCCAGTAGTATACCCGAGCGGGACGAGCAGTACTTC	CASSIPERDEQYF
TRBD1	TRBV6-5	TRBJ1-2	many	TGTGCCAGCAGTTTCAGGGGGCGGGCCGGCTACACCTTC	CASSFRGRAGYTF
TRBD1	TRBV20-1	TRBJ2-7	-	TGCAGTGCTAGAGCCCCGGGACAGGTCCTTCTAACACACTCCTACGAGCAGTACTTC	CSARAPGQVLLTHSYEQYF
-	TRBV29-1	TRBJ1-2	-	TGCAGCGTTGGCTCCGGCGGGGTAGGGAACTATGGCTACACCTTC	CSVGSGGVGNYGYTF
TRBD1	TRBV12-3/TRBV12-4	TRBJ1-4	many	TGTGCCAGCAGTTTAGCGGGACAGGGTCCGTTTTTT	CASSLAGQGPFF
-	TRBV5-5	TRBJ2-7	many	TGTGCCAGCAGCCCGATCCCCGGCGACGAGCAGTACTTC	CASSPIPGDEQYF
-	TRBV15	TRBJ2-7	few	TGTGCCACCAGCAGTGAACAGACCTACGAGCAGTACTTC	CATSSEQTYEQYF
TRBD1	TRBV5-1	TRBJ1-5	-	TGCGCCAGCAGCTTACTCCAGGGGGATCAGCCCCAGCATTTT	CASSLLQGDQPQHF
TRBD2	TRBV7-2	TRBJ2-7	many	TGTGCCAGCAGCTTATCCCAAGGACTAGCGGGATTCTACGAGCAGTACTTC	CASSLSQGLAGFYEQYF
-	TRBV2	TRBJ2-5	-	TGTGCCAGCAGCTTCAACACAGAGACCCAGTACTTC	CASSFNTETQYF
TRBD1	TRBV5-1	TRBJ1-2	-	TGCGCCAGCAGCTTGGACCAGGGGGACGGCTACACCTTC	CASSLDQGDGYTF